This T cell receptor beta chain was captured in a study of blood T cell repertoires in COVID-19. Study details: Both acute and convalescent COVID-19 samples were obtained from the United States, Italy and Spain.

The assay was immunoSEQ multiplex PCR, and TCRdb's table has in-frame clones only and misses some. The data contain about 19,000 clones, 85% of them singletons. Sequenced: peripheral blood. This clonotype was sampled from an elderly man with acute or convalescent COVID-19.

The CDR3 nucleotides are TGCGCCAGCAGCTTGACAGGGAGCTCCTACGAGCAGTACTTC. Protein sequence: CASSLTGSSYEQYF. The chain has TRBV5-1 and TRBJ2-7, with a possible D match to TRBD1 (6 bases). CDR1 and CDR2 from the germline V gene are SGHRS and YFSETQ. The CDR3 consists of 14 residues. V was pared by 1 base and J by 0 bases, with 8 bases between.